Presented here are 31 T cell receptor beta chains from one specimen sequenced in a study of response to subunit inactivated influenza vaccine. From the RT-PCR reads, TCRdb called clonotypes with MiXCR, one entry per CDR3 protein. The sample has around 710,000 distinct CDR3 sequences, over 11% seen once. Source: PBMCs from blood, taken around 14 days before vaccination. All receptors come from a middle-aged man who received an inactivated influenza vaccine.

The chain joins TRBV9 to TRBJ2-3; no reliable D call. Germline loops: CDR1 SGDLS, CDR2 YYNGEE. The CDR3 loop spans 17 amino acids. Trimming took 0 bases from V and 5 from J, leaving 19 bases between them. As DNA, the CDR3 is TGTGCCAGCAGCGTAGACCCGGTGGTTGAGCTAGGAGATACGCAGTATTTT. This translates into CASSVDPVVELGDTQYF.

This clonotype turned up a few times. The rearrangement uses TRBV6-2 or TRBV6-3 and TRBJ2-3; 9 bases are a match to TRBD1. This CDR3 has 15 amino acids. Trimming took 7 bases from V and 1 from J; bases not matched to a gene: 6. CDR1 and CDR2 from the germline V gene are MNHEY and SVGEGT. The DNA for the CDR3 is TGTGCCAGCAACATCCGGGACAGGGGCACAGATACGCAGTATTTT. Translation gives CASNIRDRGTDTQYF.

This clonotype has only a few counts. The chain combines TRBV2 with TRBJ2-4; D gene uncertain. CDR1 SNHLY and CDR2 FYNNEI come from the germline V gene. This CDR3 is 12 amino acids long. The V gene lost 6 bases and the J gene lost 7 bases, with 10 bases spanning the gap. As DNA, the CDR3 is TGTGCCAGCAGGTTTAGCAGGAACATTCAGTACTTC. Translation gives CASRFSRNIQYF.

CDR3: CASRERQGSTGELFF. In DNA form, the CDR3 reads TGTGCCAGCCGTGAACGACAGGGGTCGACCGGGGAGCTGTTTTTT. The gene calls are TRBV11-1 and TRBJ2-2, with TRBD1 matching 8 bases. CDR1 is SGHAT, CDR2 FQDESV, per germline (reference sequence). The CDR3 consists of 15 residues. V was clipped by 8 bases and J by 5 bases; unmatched bases: 10. Together with reference TRBV11-1 and TRBJ2-2, the CDR3 gives the full variable domain: EAEVAQSPRYKITEKSQAVAFWCDPISGHATLYWYRQILGQGPELLVQFQDESVVDDSQLPKDRFSAERLKGVDSTLKIQPAELGDSAMYLCASRERQGSTGELFFGEGSRLTVL.

This clonotype was counted between two and nine times. This sequence joins TRBV4-3 and TRBJ1-1; the D gene is possibly TRBD1 (5 bases). The CDR3 runs to 16 residues. V lost 1 base, J lost 6 bases, and 18 bases lay in between. Germline CDR1 reads LGHNA; CDR2 reads YSLEER. CDR3 region: CASSQGLGKGASEAFF. The CDR3 nucleotides read TGCGCCAGCAGCCAAGGGCTAGGTAAAGGGGCCTCTGAAGCTTTCTTT.

This clonotype was counted only a few times. V and J are TRBV7-2 and TRBJ2-3, with D possibly matching TRBD2 (6 bases). V lost 1 base to trimming and J lost 10 bases, with 12 bases between them. The germline gives CDR1 SGHTA, CDR2 FQGNSA. This CDR3 region has 13 residues. The CDR3 DNA reads TGTGCCAGCAGCTTAGAGCGGAAGCGGGCGCAGTATTTT. Its protein is CASSLERKRAQYF.

The rearrangement uses TRBV5-1 and TRBJ1-4; 7 bases are a match to TRBD1. The J segment lost 11 bases and the V segment lost 7 bases, leaving 8 bases of the junction unmatched. There are 12 residues in the CDR3. CDR1 and CDR2 (germline): SGHRS, YFSETQ. The CDR3 region has the DNA TGCGCCAGCCGAACCGACAGGGATAAACTGTTTTTT. This encodes CASRTDRDKLFF.

This clonotype was seen only a few times. The chain uses TRBV15 and TRBJ1-2, with D perhaps matching TRBD1 (6 bases). Germline CDR1 LNHNV, CDR2 YYDKDF (reference sequence). Trimming shortened V by 0 bases and J by 4 bases, and 12 bases separated the two germline ends. There are 15 residues in the CDR3. The CDR3 spells CATSRDQGNFYGYTF. CDR3 bases: TGTGCCACCAGCAGAGATCAGGGGAACTTCTATGGCTACACCTTC.

This clonotype showed up many times. This chain joins TRBV15 and TRBJ2-7; tentatively, D is TRBD1 (5 bases). Germline CDR1 and CDR2: LNHNV and YYDKDF (reference sequence). The CDR3 has 15 residues. Trimming removed 0 bases from V and 3 bases from J, with 12 bases in between. The CDR3 nucleotides are TGTGCCACCAGCAGAGAGAGAAATCAGGGCTACGAGCAGTACTTC. Translating it yields CATSRERNQGYEQYF. Full variable domain (missing parts from reference TRBV15 and TRBJ2-7): DAMVIQNPRYQVTQFGKPVTLSCSQTLNHNVMYWYQQKSSQAPKLLFHYYDKDFNNEADTPDNFQSRRPNTSFCFLDIRSPGLGDTAMYLCATSRERNQGYEQYFGPGTRLTVT.

The chain couples TRBV6-1 to TRBJ1-3, with D uncertain. The V gene lost 6 bases and the J gene lost 4 bases, with 10 bases spanning the gap. Germline V gives CDR1 MNHNS, CDR2 SASEGT. The CDR3 length is 13 residues. The CDR3 DNA is TGTGCCAGCAGCCCGGATGTGGGAAACACCATATATTTT. Translated: CASSPDVGNTIYF.

The chain uses TRBV6-2 or TRBV6-3 and TRBJ2-3; TRBD2 aligns across 15 bases. Germline values: CDR1 MNHEY, CDR2 SVGEGT. There are 14 residues in the CDR3. J gave up 8 bases and V 5 bases, and 2 bases lay outside the gene matches. Written as DNA, the CDR3 is TGTGCCAGCAGTGGGGGACTAGCGGGAGGTACGCAGTATTTT. Encoded protein: CASSGGLAGGTQYF.

The chain recombines TRBV4-3 with TRBJ2-5; 9 positions agree with TRBD1. The CDR3 loop spans 18 amino acids. In germline, CDR1 is LGHNA, CDR2 YSLEER. The junction had 12 bases not matched to a gene; V was cut back by 0 bases and J by 4 bases. CDR3 DNA sequence: TGCGCCAGCAGCCAAGATTATACAGGGGGCTCCCAGGGAGAGACCCAGTACTTC. The encoded protein is CASSQDYTGGSQGETQYF.

This clonotype was detected once. This chain links TRBV6-2 or TRBV6-3 with TRBJ2-6, with D unclear. CDR3 length: 15 residues. Germline V gene data show CDR1 as MNHEY and CDR2 as SVGEGT. V was shortened by 5 bases and J by 0 bases, with 8 bases between the two germline ends. The CDR3 is CASSRWSSGANVLTF. In DNA, the CDR3 is TGTGCCAGCAGTCGATGGAGCTCTGGGGCCAACGTCCTGACTTTC.

This clonotype was picked up a small number of times. The rearrangement joins TRBV28 to TRBJ2-7; 7 nucleotides match TRBD1. There are 15 residues in the CDR3. Trimming at V came to 10 bases and at J to 2 bases, leaving 14 bases not matched to a gene. Germline CDR1 reads MDHEN; CDR2 reads SYDVKM. CDR3 amino acids: CATHWTGDSAYEQYF. DNA for the CDR3: TGTGCCACCCACTGGACTGGGGACAGTGCCTACGAGCAGTACTTC. Based on the CDR3 plus reference TRBV28 and TRBJ2-7, the full variable domain is DVKVTQSSRYLVKRTGEKVFLECVQDMDHENMFWYRQDPGLGLRLIYFSYDVKMKEKGDIPEGYSVSREKKERFSLILESASTNQTSMYLCATHWTGDSAYEQYFGPGTRLTVT.

V is TRBV3-1 and J is TRBJ2-1; 12 bases fit TRBD2. The ends lost 2 bases at V and 2 bases at J; junction bases unmatched: 7. Per the germline V gene, CDR1 is LGHDT and CDR2 is YNNKEL (reference sequence). This CDR3 is built from 18 residues. CDR3 amino acids: CASSQQKRTSGAYNEQFF. CDR3 DNA: TGTGCCAGCAGCCAACAAAAAAGGACTAGCGGGGCCTACAATGAGCAGTTCTTC.

This chain joins TRBV5-5 and TRBJ1-1; D is perhaps TRBD1 (6 bases). Germline assignment: CDR1 SGHKS and CDR2 YYEKEE (reference sequence). Trimming shortened V by 4 bases and J by 1 base, and 11 bases separated the two germline ends. The CDR3 is 14 residues long. This CDR3 reads CASSLRDTNTEAFF. In DNA form, the CDR3 reads TGTGCCAGCAGCCTCCGGGACACGAACACTGAAGCTTTCTTT.

In its sample, this clonotype was seen a few times. V usage is TRBV12-3 or TRBV12-4 and J usage is TRBJ2-1; TRBD2 matches at 11 bases. With 7 bases clipped from V and 8 bases from J, the junction kept 16 bases outside the gene matches. This CDR3 region has 17 residues. The CDR3: CASTYGTSGLQRYEQFF. The CDR3 nucleotides read TGTGCCAGCACTTATGGGACTAGCGGTCTCCAGCGGTATGAGCAGTTCTTC.

This clonotype showed up just a few times. The V and J genes are TRBV7-8 and TRBJ2-1; D is unresolved. Trimming left V 5 bases short and J 6 bases short, with 14 bases between. Germline CDR1 and CDR2: SGHVS and FQNEAQ. This CDR3 comprises 14 residues. CDR3 DNA: TGTGCCAGCAGCCCGAACCGGGCTCCCAATGAGCAGTTCTTC. It specifies CASSPNRAPNEQFF.

This clonotype was seen a few times. The chain has TRBV4-1 and TRBJ2-7; possible D gene TRBD2, 6 bases. Germline CDR1 MGHRA, CDR2 YSYEKL. The V and J ends lost 0 bases and 6 bases respectively, with 18 bases between them. CDR3 length: 16 residues. The CDR3 spells CASSQDVSAGRREQYF. DNA for the CDR3: TGCGCCAGCAGCCAAGATGTTTCGGCGGGACGGCGCGAGCAGTACTTC.

The chain is built from TRBV27 and TRBJ2-5, with TRBD2 identical over 14 bases. This CDR3 region has 18 residues. Per the germline V gene, CDR1 is MNHEY and CDR2 is SMNVEV (reference sequence). V gave up 5 bases and J gave up 1 base; unmatched junction bases: 9. CDR3 residues: CASSTTSGRVAIQETQYF. The CDR3 nucleotides are TGTGCCAGCAGTACGACTAGCGGGAGGGTTGCCATCCAAGAGACCCAGTACTTC.

V usage is TRBV18 and J usage is TRBJ2-1, with D hard to call. CDR3 size: 15 residues. Trimming pared 0 bases from V and 7 bases from J, leaving 13 bases between. Germline values: CDR1 KGHSH, CDR2 LQKENI. The CDR3 DNA follows: TGTGCCAGCTCACCACCGAGTATTAATCGGAATGAGCAGTTCTTC. Encoded protein: CASSPPSINRNEQFF.

The chain has TRBV12-3 or TRBV12-4 and TRBJ1-5, with D possibly matching TRBD1 (6 bases). V dropped 3 bases and J dropped 0 bases, with 12 bases sitting between them. The CDR3 contains 16 residues. In nucleotides, the CDR3 is TGTGCCAGCAGTTTGAGGGGGGCTAATAGCAATCAGCCCCAGCATTTT. This encodes CASSLRGANSNQPQHF.

The table lists this clonotype with a few counts. V and J are TRBV28 and TRBJ2-7; D gene unclear. Germline V CDR1 and CDR2: MDHEN, SYDVKM. Trimming pared 2 bases from V and 2 bases from J, leaving 10 bases between. The CDR3 consists of 14 residues. CDR3 in amino acids: CASSLGLSTYEQYF. DNA of the CDR3: TGTGCCAGCAGTTTAGGCTTGAGTACCTACGAGCAGTACTTC.

This clonotype was seen more than once but under ten times. The chain uses TRBV3-1 and TRBJ2-1; 8 nucleotides match TRBD2. This CDR3 comprises 17 residues. Germline loops: CDR1 LGHDT, CDR2 YNNKEL (reference sequence). V lost 0 bases, J lost 1 base, and 5 bases stayed unmatched. The CDR3 is CASSQDWREDSYNEQFF. As DNA, the CDR3 is TGTGCCAGCAGCCAAGATTGGCGGGAGGATTCCTACAATGAGCAGTTCTTC.

V is TRBV7-2 and J is TRBJ1-1, with D perhaps TRBD1 (6 bases). The germline gives CDR1 SGHTA, CDR2 FQGNSA. This CDR3 region has 15 residues. Trimming left V 3 bases short and J 0 bases short, with 11 bases between. CDR3 in DNA: TGTGCCAGCAGCTTTTGGGGGCGGATGAACACTGAAGCTTTCTTT. Translation gives CASSFWGRMNTEAFF.

This clonotype was counted a few times. The chain carries TRBV29-1 and TRBJ2-7; no clear D. The ends were cut back, 4 bases at V and 6 bases at J, with 10 bases in the middle. CDR3 length: 11 amino acids. Germline V gene lookup returns CDR1 SQVTM and CDR2 ANQGSEA. The CDR3 DNA reads TGCAGCGTTGTTGACCCGGGCGAGCAGTACTTC. This encodes CSVVDPGEQYF.

The chain uses TRBV20-1 and TRBJ2-1; possible D gene TRBD2, 5 bases. The CDR3 sequence is 16 residues long. CDR1 and CDR2 (germline): DFQATT, SNEGSKA (reference sequence). Trimming left V 0 bases short and J 5 bases short, with 17 bases between. CDR3 region: CSARDVAASRNNEQFF. DNA for the CDR3: TGCAGTGCTAGAGATGTCGCGGCTAGCCGAAACAATGAGCAGTTCTTC.

This sequence joins TRBV7-2 and TRBJ2-3, with 12 bases fitting TRBD2. V trimming: 7 bases; J trimming: 6 bases; junction bases outside the gene matches: 8. The germline gives CDR1 SGHTA, CDR2 FQGNSA. The CDR3 runs to 15 residues. The CDR3 DNA follows: TGTGCCAGCACATCTAGCGGGGGGGCCTTTGATACGCAGTATTTT. The encoded protein is CASTSSGGAFDTQYF.

This clonotype appeared a few times. This chain uses TRBV6-1 with TRBJ2-7; 7 bases agree with TRBD1. V lost 6 bases and J lost 5; bases outside the gene matches: 4. Germline V lookup: CDR1 MNHNS, CDR2 SASEGT. The CDR3 spans 12 residues. The CDR3 here is CASRNRGDEQYF. The CDR3 DNA reads as TGTGCCAGCAGAAACAGGGGAGACGAGCAGTACTTC.

This chain connects TRBV5-1 to TRBJ1-1, with 8 bases lining up with TRBD1. J was trimmed by 0 bases and V by 1 base; bases with no gene match: 5. CDR3 size: 16 residues. In germline, CDR1 is SGHRS, CDR2 YFSETQ. The CDR3 DNA follows: TGCGCCAGCAGCTTGACCTGGACAGGGTTGAACACTGAAGCTTTCTTT. Translating gives CASSLTWTGLNTEAFF. Based on the CDR3 plus reference TRBV5-1 and TRBJ1-1, the full variable domain is KAGVTQTPRYLIKTRGQQVTLSCSPISGHRSVSWYQQTPGQGLQFLFEYFSETQRNKGNFPGRFSGRQFSNSRSEMNVSTLELGDSALYLCASSLTWTGLNTEAFFGQGTRLTVV.

The table lists this clonotype with a few counts. The rearrangement links TRBV3-1 to TRBJ1-2; TRBD1 matches 7 bases. There are 14 residues in the CDR3. Per the germline V gene, CDR1 is LGHDT and CDR2 is YNNKEL (reference sequence). J lost 4 bases, V lost 2 bases, and 4 bases had no gene match. As DNA, the CDR3 is TGTGCCAGCAGCCAAAACAGGGGTTTCTATGGCTACACCTTC. Protein sequence: CASSQNRGFYGYTF.